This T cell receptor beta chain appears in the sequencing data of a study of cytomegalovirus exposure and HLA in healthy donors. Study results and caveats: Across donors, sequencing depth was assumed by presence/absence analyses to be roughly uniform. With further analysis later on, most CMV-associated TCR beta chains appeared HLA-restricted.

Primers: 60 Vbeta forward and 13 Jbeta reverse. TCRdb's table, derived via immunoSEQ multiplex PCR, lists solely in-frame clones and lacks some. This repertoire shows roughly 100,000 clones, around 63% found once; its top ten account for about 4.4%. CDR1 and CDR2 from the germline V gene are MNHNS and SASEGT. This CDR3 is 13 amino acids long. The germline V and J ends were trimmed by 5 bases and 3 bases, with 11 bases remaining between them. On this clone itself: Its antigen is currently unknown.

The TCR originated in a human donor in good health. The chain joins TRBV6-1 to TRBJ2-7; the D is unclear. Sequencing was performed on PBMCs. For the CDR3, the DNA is TGTGCCAGCAGTCCTGACACCATCTACGAGCAGTACTTC. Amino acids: CASSPDTIYEQYF.